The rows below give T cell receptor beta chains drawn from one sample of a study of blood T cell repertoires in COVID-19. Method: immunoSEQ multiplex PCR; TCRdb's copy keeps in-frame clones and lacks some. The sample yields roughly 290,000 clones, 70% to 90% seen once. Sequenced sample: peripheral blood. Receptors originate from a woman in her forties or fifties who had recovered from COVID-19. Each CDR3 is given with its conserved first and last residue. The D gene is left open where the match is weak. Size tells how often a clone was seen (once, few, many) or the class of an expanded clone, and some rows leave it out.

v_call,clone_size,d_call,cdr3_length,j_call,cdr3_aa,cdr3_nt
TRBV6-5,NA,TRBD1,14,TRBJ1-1,CASNLDRGLSEAFF,TGTGCCAGCAACTTGGACAGGGGGCTGTCTGAAGCTTTCTTT
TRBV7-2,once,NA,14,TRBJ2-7,CASSSTPRVHEQYF,TGTGCCAGCAGCTCCACACCCAGGGTCCACGAGCAGTACTTC
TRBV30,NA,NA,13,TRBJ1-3,CAWGKGIGNTIYF,TGTGCCTGGGGGAAGGGGATTGGAAACACCATATATTTT
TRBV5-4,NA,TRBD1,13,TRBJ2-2,CASSLQGNGELFF,TGTGCCAGCAGCTTACAGGGGAACGGGGAGCTGTTTTTT
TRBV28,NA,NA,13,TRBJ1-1,CASSLIQGREAFF,TGTGCCAGCAGTTTAATCCAGGGTCGGGAAGCTTTCTTT
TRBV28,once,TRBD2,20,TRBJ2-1,CASSSSSAPGLAASYNEQFF,TGTGCCAGCAGTTCGAGCTCTGCCCCGGGACTAGCGGCCTCCTACAATGAGCAGTTCTTC
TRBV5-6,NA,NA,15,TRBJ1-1,CASSFLGAPGTEAFF,TGTGCCAGCAGCTTCCTGGGGGCCCCGGGCACTGAAGCTTTCTTT
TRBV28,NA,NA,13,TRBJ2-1,CASSYQPFGEQFF,TGTGCCAGCAGCTATCAACCTTTTGGTGAGCAGTTCTTC
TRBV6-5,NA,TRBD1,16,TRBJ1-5,CASSYLTGGKHQPQHF,TGTGCCAGCAGTTACCTCACAGGGGGAAAGCATCAGCCCCAGCATTTT
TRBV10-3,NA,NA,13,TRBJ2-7,CAIRKTGTYEQYF,TGTGCCATCAGGAAGACGGGGACCTACGAGCAGTACTTC
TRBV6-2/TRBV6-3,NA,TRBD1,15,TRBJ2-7,CASSRAGTGAGEQYF,TGTGCCAGCAGTCGGGCCGGGACAGGGGCCGGCGAGCAGTACTTC
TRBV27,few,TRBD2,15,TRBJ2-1,CASSLLSGREDEQFF,TGTGCCAGCAGTTTATTAAGCGGGAGGGAGGATGAGCAGTTCTTC
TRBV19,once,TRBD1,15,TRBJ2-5,CASSPTGIVGETQYF,TGTGCCAGTAGTCCGACAGGGATCGTTGGGGAGACCCAGTACTTC
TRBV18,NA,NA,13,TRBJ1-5,CASSPFGSQPQHF,TGTGCCAGCTCACCGTTCGGGAGTCAGCCCCAGCATTTT
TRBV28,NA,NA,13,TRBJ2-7,CASSLGLAGEQYF,TGTGCCAGCAGTCTAGGACTGGCGGGGGAGCAGTACTTC
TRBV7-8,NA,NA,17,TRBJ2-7,CASSLATLQQAPYEQYF,TGTGCCAGCAGCTTAGCAACCCTCCAACAGGCCCCCTACGAGCAGTACTTC
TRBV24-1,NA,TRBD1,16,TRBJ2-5,CATSDPTGAGMETQYF,TGTGCCACCAGTGATCCGACAGGGGCTGGGATGGAGACCCAGTACTTC
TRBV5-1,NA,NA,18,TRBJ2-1,CASSLRSTGQTLYNEQFF,TGCGCCAGCAGCTTGAGGAGCACCGGACAGACCCTTTACAATGAGCAGTTCTTC
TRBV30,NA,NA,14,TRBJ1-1,CAWSTGGENTEAFF,TGTGCCTGGAGTACAGGCGGGGAGAACACTGAAGCTTTCTTT
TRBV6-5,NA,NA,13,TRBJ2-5,CASSQDSYETQYF,TGTGCCAGCAGTCAGGACAGCTACGAGACCCAGTACTTC
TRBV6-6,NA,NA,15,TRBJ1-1,CASSTEQGRSTEAFF,TGTGCCAGCAGCACCGAACAGGGCCGGAGTACTGAAGCTTTCTTT
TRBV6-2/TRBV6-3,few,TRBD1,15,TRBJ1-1,CASSYNRGTNTEAFF,TGTGCCAGCAGTTACAACAGGGGGACCAACACTGAAGCTTTCTTT
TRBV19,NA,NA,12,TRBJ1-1,CASSIDGQQAFF,TGTGCCAGTAGTATAGACGGACAACAAGCTTTCTTT
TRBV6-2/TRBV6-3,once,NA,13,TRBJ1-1,CASSPWRDTEAFF,TGTGCCAGCAGTCCCTGGAGGGACACTGAAGCTTTCTTT
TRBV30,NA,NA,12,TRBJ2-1,CAWRALNNEQFF,TGTGCCTGGAGGGCCTTAAACAATGAGCAGTTCTTC
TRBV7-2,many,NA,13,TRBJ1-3,CASSMQSGNTIYF,TGTGCCAGCAGCATGCAGTCTGGAAACACCATATATTTT
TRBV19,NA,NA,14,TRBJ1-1,CASSANSVNTEAFF,TGTGCCAGTAGTGCTAACAGTGTGAACACTGAAGCTTTCTTT
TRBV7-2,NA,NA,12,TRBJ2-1,CASSLFQNEQFF,TGTGCCAGCAGCTTATTTCAGAATGAGCAGTTCTTC
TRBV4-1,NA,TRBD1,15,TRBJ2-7,CASSQVTGGPYEQYF,TGCGCCAGCAGCCAAGTAACAGGGGGGCCCTACGAGCAGTACTTC
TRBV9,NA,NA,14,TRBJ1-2,CASSGVGDAYGYTF,TGTGCCAGCAGTGGGGTAGGGGATGCCTATGGCTACACCTTC
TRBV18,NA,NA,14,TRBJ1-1,CASSPSARAHEAFF,TGTGCCAGCTCACCATCTGCCAGGGCCCATGAAGCTTTCTTT
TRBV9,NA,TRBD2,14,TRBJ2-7,CASSGLAGANEQYF,TGTGCCAGCAGCGGGTTAGCGGGAGCAAACGAGCAGTACTTC
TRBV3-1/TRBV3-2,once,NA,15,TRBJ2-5,CASSTTAAGAETQYF,TGTGCCAGCAGCACGACGGCCGCGGGGGCCGAGACCCAGTACTTC
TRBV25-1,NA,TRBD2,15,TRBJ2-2,CASSDLAGITGELFF,TGTGCCAGCAGTGATTTAGCGGGAATCACCGGGGAGCTGTTTTTT
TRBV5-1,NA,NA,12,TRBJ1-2,CASRLQDYGYTF,TGCGCCAGCAGATTACAGGATTATGGCTACACCTTC
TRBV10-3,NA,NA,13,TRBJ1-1,CAISGVIGTEAFF,TGTGCCATCAGTGGAGTCATTGGCACTGAAGCTTTCTTT
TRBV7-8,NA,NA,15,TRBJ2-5,CASSPATGQQETQYF,TGTGCCAGCAGCCCCGCGACAGGCCAACAAGAGACCCAGTACTTC
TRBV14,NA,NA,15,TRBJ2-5,CASSRDRNLQETQYF,TGTGCCAGCAGCCGAGACAGGAACCTCCAAGAGACCCAGTACTTC
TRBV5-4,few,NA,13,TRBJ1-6,CASSPDIRSPLHF,TGTGCCAGCAGCCCGGACATACGGTCACCCCTCCACTTT
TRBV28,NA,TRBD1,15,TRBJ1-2,CASRSSGGGAGGYTF,TGTGCCAGCAGATCGAGTGGAGGGGGCGCGGGTGGCTACACCTTC
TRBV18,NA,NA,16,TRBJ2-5,CASSPFRTAGQETQYF,TGTGCCAGCTCACCCTTTAGGACAGCAGGCCAAGAGACCCAGTACTTC
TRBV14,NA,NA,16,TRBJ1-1,CASSQDLGRVNTEAFF,TGTGCCAGCAGCCAAGATCTTGGCAGGGTAAACACTGAAGCTTTCTTT
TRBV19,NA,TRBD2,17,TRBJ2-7,CASSIGIRLAVRYEQYF,TGTGCCAGTAGTATCGGGATAAGGCTAGCGGTTCGCTACGAGCAGTACTTC
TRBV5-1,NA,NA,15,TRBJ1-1,CASSLEIGGTTEAFF,TGCGCCAGCAGCTTGGAAATCGGGGGTACCACTGAAGCTTTCTTT